This T cell receptor (beta chain) was recovered during a study of cytomegalovirus exposure and HLA in healthy donors. Generated by immunoSEQ multiplex PCR, the TCRdb table keeps only in-frame clones and is missing some. The top ten hold roughly 3% of the sample, which has 110,000 to 150,000 clones, around 85% seen once. CDR1 is SGHTA, CDR2 FQGNSA, per germline. CDR3 length: 15 residues. V dropped 6 bases and J dropped 2 bases, with 15 bases sitting between them. The clonotype was recovered from a man aged 18 to 35 in good health and CMV-seronegative. Input material: PBMCs. The chain has TRBV7-2 and TRBJ2-3; weak D call: TRBD2 (5 bases). This CDR3 is CASSGSAHNTDTQYF. The CDR3 region has the DNA TGTGCCAGCAGTGGGAGCGCTCATAACACAGATACGCAGTATTTT. The full variable domain, rest sourced from reference TRBV7-2 and TRBJ2-3, is GAGVSQSPSNKVTEKGKDVELRCDPISGHTALYWYRQSLGQGLEFLIYFQGNSAPDKSGLPSDRFSAERTGGSVSTLTIQRTQQEDSAVYLCASSGSAHNTDTQYFGPGTRLTVL.